The entry below gives a single T cell receptor (beta chain) sequence along with its context. Trimming cost V 3 bases and J 5 bases, with 14 bases left between them. Germline CDR1 SEHNR, CDR2 FQNEAQ (reference sequence). This CDR3 contains 15 residues. From the 5' RACE reads, TCRdb called clonotypes with MiXCR, one entry per CDR3 protein. The sample has a few hundred thousand distinct CDR3 sequences, roughly 9.5% seen once. The data were taken from a study of identical twins. The sample was also reused in another study, on yellow fever vaccine responses in identical twins.

What was sequenced was PBMCs. The sequence was obtained from a woman aged 18-29 years in good health. The chain carries TRBV7-9 and TRBJ1-5; D gene unclear. In DNA form, the CDR3 reads TGTGCCAGCAGCTTTGGGGATGTGGCATATCAGCCCCAGCATTTT. Encoded protein: CASSFGDVAYQPQHF. The entire variable domain, with the rest obtained from reference TRBV7-9 and TRBJ1-5, is as follows: DTGVSQNPRHKITKRGQNVTFRCDPISEHNRLYWYRQTLGQGPEFLTYFQNEAQLEKSRLLSDRFSAERPKGSFSTLEIQRTEQGDSAMYLCASSFGDVAYQPQHFGDGTRLSIL.